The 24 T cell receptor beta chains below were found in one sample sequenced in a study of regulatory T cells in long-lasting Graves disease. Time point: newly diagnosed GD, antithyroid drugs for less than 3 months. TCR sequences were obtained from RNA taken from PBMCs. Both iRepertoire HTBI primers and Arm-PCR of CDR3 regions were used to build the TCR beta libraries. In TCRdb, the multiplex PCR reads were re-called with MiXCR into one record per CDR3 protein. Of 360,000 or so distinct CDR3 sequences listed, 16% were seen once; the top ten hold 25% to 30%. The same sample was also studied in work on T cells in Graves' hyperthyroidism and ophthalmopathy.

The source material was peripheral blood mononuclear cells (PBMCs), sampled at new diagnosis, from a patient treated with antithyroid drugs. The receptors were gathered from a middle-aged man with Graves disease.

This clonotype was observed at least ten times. The CDR3 DNA reads as TGTGCCAGCTCCCCCACAGGGACTGATGAAGCTTTCTTT. Its translation is CASSPTGTDEAFF. J is TRBJ1-1 and V is TRBV18, with a possible D match to TRBD1 (6 bases). V was clipped by 6 bases and J by 7 bases, with 15 bases between them. The CDR3 runs 13 residues. CDR1 is KGHSH, CDR2 LQKENI, per germline.

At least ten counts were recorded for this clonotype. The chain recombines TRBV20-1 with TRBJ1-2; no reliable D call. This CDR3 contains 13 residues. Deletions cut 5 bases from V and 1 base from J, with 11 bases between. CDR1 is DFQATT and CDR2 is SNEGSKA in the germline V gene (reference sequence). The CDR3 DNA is TGCAGTGCTCTGGACGGATATAACTATGGCTACACCTTC. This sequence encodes CSALDGYNYGYTF.

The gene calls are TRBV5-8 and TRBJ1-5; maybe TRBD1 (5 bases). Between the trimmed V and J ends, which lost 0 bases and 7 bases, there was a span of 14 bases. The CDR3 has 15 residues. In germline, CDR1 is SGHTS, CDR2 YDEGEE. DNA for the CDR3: TGTGCCAGCAGCTTGGGTTTGCATGGGACGCAGCCCCAGCATTTT. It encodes CASSLGLHGTQPQHF.

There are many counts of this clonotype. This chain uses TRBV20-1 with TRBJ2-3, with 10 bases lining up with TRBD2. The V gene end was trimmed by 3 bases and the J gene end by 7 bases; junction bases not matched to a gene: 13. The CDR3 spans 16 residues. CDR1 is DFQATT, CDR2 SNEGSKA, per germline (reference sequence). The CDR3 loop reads CSARCLAGDTGYTQYF. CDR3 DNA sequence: TGCAGTGCTAGGTGTCTAGCGGGGGACACCGGGTATACGCAGTATTTT.

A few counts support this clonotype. The CDR3 DNA reads as TGTGCCAGCAGCTTAGCCTACATGGAAACTCTGGATCGGGCCAACGTCCTGACTTTC. Its protein is CASSLAYMETLDRANVLTF. V and J are TRBV7-6 and TRBJ2-6; D not certain. This CDR3 region has 19 residues. Per the germline V gene, CDR1 is SGHVS and CDR2 is FNYEAQ. V was trimmed by 0 bases and J by 5 bases, leaving 20 bases between them.

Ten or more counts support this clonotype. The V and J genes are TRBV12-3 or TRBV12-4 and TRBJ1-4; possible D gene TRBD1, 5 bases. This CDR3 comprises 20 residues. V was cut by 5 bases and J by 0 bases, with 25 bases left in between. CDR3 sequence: CASSPRRRGLRKPTNEKLFF. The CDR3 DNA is TGTGCCAGCAGTCCCCGGAGGCGGGGACTTAGGAAACCAACTAATGAAAAACTGTTTTTT.

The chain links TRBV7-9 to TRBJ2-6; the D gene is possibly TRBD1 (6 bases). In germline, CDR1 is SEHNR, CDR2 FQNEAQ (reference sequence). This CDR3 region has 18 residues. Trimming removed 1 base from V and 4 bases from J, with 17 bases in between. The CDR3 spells CASSLGPGQVIGANVLTF. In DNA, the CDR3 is TGTGCCAGCAGCTTAGGACCGGGACAAGTGATAGGGGCCAACGTCCTGACTTTC. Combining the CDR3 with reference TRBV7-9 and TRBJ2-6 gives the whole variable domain DTGVSQNPRHKITKRGQNVTFRCDPISEHNRLYWYRQTLGQGPEFLTYFQNEAQLEKSRLLSDRFSAERPKGSFSTLEIQRTEQGDSAMYLCASSLGPGQVIGANVLTFGAGSRLTVL.

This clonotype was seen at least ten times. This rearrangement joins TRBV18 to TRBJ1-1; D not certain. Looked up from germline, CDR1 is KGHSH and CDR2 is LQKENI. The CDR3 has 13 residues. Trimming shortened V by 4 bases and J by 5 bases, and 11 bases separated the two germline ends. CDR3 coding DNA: TGTGCCAGCTCACGGGAACAACTAACTGAAGCTTTCTTT. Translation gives CASSREQLTEAFF.

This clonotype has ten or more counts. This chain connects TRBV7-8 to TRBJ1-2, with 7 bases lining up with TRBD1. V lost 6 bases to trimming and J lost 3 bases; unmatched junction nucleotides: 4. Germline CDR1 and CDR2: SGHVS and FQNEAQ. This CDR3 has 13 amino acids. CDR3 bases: TGTGCCAGCAGTTCGACAGGGCACTATGGCTACACCTTC. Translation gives CASSSTGHYGYTF.

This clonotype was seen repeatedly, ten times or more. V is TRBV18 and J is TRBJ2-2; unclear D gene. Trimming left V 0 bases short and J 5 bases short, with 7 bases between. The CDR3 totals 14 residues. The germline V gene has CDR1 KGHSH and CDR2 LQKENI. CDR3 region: CASSPPSFTGELFF. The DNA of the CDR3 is TGTGCCAGCTCACCACCGTCATTTACCGGGGAGCTGTTTTTT.

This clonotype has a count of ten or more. The CDR3 loop reads CASTGTNNQPQHF. The CDR3 DNA reads TGTGCCAGCACTGGCACGAACAATCAGCCCCAGCATTTT. J is TRBJ1-5 and V is TRBV2, with D hard to call. V was trimmed by 7 bases and J by 3 bases, leaving 10 bases between them. This CDR3 contains 13 residues. Germline V CDR1 and CDR2: SNHLY, FYNNEI.

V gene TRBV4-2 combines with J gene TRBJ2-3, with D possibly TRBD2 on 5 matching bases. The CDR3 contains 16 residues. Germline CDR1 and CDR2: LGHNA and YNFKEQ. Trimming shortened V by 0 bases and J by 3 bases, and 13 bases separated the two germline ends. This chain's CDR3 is CASSQDERFGTDTQYF. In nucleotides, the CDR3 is TGTGCCAGCAGCCAAGACGAGCGGTTTGGTACAGATACGCAGTATTTT.

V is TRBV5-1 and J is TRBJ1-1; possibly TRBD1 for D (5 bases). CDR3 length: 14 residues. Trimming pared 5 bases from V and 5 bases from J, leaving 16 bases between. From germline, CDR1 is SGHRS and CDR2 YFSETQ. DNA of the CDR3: TGCGCCAGCAGTTTTCTCGGGGGGAGTACTGAAGCTTTCTTT. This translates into CASSFLGGSTEAFF.

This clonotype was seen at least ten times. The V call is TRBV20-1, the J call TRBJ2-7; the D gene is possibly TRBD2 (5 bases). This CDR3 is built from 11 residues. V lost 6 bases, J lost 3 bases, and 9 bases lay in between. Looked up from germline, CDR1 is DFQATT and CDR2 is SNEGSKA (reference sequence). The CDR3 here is CSAPSGYEQYF. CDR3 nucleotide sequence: TGCAGTGCCCCAAGCGGCTACGAGCAGTACTTC.

The CDR3 nucleotides are TGCGCCAGCAGCTTGGGTCGGGTAGTGAACACTGAAGCTTTCTTT. Amino acids: CASSLGRVVNTEAFF. This chain uses TRBV5-1 with TRBJ1-1, with D unresolved. Deletions cut 0 bases from V and 0 bases from J, with 9 bases between. Germline loops: CDR1 SGHRS, CDR2 YFSETQ. There are 15 residues in the CDR3. The full variable domain, its missing parts supplied by reference TRBV5-1 and TRBJ1-1, is KAGVTQTPRYLIKTRGQQVTLSCSPISGHRSVSWYQQTPGQGLQFLFEYFSETQRNKGNFPGRFSGRQFSNSRSEMNVSTLELGDSALYLCASSLGRVVNTEAFFGQGTRLTVV.

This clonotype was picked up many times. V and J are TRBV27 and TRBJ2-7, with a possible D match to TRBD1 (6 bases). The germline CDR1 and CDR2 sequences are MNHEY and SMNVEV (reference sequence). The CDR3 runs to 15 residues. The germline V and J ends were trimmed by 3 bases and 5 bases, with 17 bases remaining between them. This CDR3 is CASSFLSTGFDEQYF. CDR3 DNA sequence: TGTGCCAGCAGTTTCCTATCTACAGGGTTCGACGAGCAGTACTTC.

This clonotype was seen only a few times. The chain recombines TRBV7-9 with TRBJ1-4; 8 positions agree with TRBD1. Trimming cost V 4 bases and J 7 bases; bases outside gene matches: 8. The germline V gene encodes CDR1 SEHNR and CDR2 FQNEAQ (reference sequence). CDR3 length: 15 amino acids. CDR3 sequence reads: CASSSGQGDREKLFF. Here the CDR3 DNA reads TGTGCCAGCAGCTCCGGACAGGGTGACCGTGAAAAACTGTTTTTT.

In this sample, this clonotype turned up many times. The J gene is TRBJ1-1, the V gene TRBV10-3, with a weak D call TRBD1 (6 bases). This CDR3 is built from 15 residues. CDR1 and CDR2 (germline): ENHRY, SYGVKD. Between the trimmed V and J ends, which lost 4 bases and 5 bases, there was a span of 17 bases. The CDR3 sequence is CAISATRGGGTEAFF. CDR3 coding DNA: TGTGCCATCAGTGCGACAAGGGGGGGCGGTACTGAAGCTTTCTTT.

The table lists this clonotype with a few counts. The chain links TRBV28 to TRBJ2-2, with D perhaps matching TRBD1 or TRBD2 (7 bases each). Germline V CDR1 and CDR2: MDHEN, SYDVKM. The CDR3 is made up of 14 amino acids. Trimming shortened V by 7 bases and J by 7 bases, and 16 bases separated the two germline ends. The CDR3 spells CASNQGGGNGELFF. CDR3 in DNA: TGTGCCAGCAACCAGGGGGGGGGAAACGGGGAGCTGTTTTTT.

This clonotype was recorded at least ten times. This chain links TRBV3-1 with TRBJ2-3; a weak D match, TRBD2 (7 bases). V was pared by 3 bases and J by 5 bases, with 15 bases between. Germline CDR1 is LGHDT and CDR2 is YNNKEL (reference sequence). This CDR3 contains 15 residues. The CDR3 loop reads CASSQFEGEGDTQYF. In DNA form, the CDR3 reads TGTGCCAGCAGCCAGTTTGAGGGGGAGGGAGATACGCAGTATTTT.

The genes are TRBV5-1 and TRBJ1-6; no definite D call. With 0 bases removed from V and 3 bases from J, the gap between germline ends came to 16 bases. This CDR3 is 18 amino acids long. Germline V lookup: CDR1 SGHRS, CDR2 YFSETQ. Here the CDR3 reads CASSLAGLSRVYNSPLHF. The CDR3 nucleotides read TGCGCCAGCAGCTTGGCCGGGTTGAGCCGCGTCTATAATTCACCCCTCCACTTT. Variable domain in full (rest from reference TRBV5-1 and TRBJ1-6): KAGVTQTPRYLIKTRGQQVTLSCSPISGHRSVSWYQQTPGQGLQFLFEYFSETQRNKGNFPGRFSGRQFSNSRSEMNVSTLELGDSALYLCASSLAGLSRVYNSPLHFGNGTRLTVT.

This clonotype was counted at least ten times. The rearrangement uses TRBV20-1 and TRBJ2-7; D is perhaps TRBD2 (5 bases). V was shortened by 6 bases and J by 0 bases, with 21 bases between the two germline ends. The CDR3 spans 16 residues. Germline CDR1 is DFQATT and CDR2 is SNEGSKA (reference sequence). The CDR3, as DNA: TGCAGTGCGATTGGCCCCCGGGCGGGTCCCTCCTACGAGCAGTACTTC. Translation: CSAIGPRAGPSYEQYF.

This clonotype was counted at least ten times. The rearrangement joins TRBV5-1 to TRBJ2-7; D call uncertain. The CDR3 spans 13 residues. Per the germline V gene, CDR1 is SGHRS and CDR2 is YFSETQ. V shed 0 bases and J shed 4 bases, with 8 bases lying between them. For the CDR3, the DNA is TGCGCCAGCAGCTTGGCCCCGCGTTACGAGCAGTACTTC. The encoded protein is CASSLAPRYEQYF.

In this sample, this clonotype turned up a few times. Written as DNA, the CDR3 is TGCGCCAGCAGCACGGGACGAGTCAGACCTAATGAAAAACTGTTTTTT. Residues: CASSTGRVRPNEKLFF. The chain combines TRBV4-3 with TRBJ1-4; D possibly corresponds to TRBD1 (5 bases). With 5 bases removed from V and 3 bases from J, the gap between germline ends came to 16 bases. The CDR3 runs to 16 residues. CDR1 and CDR2 from the germline V gene are LGHNA and YSLEER.